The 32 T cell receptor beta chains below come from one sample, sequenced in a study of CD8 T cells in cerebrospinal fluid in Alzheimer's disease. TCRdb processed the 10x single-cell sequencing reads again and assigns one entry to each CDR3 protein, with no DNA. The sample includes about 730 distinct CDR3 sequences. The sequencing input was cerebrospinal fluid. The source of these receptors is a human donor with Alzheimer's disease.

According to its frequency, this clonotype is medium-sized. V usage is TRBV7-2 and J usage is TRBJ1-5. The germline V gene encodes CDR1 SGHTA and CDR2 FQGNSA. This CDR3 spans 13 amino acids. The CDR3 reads CASSLEGMQPQHF.

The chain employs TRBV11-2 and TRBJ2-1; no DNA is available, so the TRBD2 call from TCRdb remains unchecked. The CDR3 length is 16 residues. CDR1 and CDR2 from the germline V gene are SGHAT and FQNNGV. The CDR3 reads CASSKRLAREVNEQFF.

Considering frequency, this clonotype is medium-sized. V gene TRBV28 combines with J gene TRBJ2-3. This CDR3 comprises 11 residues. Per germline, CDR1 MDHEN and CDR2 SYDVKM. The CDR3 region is CASSYTVMQYF. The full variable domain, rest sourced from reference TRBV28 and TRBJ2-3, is DVKVTQSSRYLVKRTGEKVFLECVQDMDHENMFWYRQDPGLGLRLIYFSYDVKMKEKGDIPEGYSVSREKKERFSLILESASTNQTSMYLCASSYTVMQYFGPGTRLTVL.

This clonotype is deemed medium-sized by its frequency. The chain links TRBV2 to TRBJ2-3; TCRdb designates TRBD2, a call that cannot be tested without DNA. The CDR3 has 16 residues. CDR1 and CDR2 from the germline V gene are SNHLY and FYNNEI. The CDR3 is CASSGGSGGPTDTQYF.

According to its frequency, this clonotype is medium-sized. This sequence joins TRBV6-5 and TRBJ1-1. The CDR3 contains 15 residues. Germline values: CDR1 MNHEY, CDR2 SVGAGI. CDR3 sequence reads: CASSPPTDGLSEAFF.

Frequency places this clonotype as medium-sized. Here the CDR3 reads CASSLGGPVGQYF. This chain uses TRBV11-2 with TRBJ2-5; TCRdb returns TRBD2, unconfirmable since there is no DNA. CDR3 size: 13 residues. The germline V gene has CDR1 SGHAT and CDR2 FQNNGV.

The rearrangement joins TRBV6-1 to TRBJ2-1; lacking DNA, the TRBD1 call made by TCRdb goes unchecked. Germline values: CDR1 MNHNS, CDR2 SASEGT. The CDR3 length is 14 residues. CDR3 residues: CASTEGGPYNEQFF.

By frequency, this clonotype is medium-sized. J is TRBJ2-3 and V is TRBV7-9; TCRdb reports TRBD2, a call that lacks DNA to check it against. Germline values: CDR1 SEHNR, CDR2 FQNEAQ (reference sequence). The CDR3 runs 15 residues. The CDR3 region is CASSDGLGALGTQYF.

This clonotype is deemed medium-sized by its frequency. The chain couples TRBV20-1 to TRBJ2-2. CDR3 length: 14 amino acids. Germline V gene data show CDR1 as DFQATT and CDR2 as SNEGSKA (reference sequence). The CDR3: CSAPDKKSPGELFF.

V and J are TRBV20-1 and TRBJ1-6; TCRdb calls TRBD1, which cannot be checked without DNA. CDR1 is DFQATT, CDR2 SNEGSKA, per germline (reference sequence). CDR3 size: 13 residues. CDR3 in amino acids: CSASRDDNSPLHF.

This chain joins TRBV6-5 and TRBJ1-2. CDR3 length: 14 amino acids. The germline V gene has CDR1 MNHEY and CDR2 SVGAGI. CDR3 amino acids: CASTAGRGNYGYTF.

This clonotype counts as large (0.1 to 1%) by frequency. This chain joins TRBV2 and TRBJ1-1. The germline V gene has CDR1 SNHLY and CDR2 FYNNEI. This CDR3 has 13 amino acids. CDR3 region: CASSESQVTEAFF.

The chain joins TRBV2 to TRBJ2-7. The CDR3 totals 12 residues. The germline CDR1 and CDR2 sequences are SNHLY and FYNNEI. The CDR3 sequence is CASSGDFYEQYF.

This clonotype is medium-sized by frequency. CDR3 amino acids: CASSLEPGTAYGYTF. The chain recombines TRBV5-1 with TRBJ1-2; TCRdb names TRBD1, which stays unverified in the absence of DNA. This CDR3 has 15 residues. Germline loops: CDR1 SGHRS, CDR2 YFSETQ.

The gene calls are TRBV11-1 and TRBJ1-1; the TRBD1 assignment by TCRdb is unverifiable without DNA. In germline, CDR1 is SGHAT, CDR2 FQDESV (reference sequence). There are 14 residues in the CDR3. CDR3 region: CASSLGGGNTEAFF.

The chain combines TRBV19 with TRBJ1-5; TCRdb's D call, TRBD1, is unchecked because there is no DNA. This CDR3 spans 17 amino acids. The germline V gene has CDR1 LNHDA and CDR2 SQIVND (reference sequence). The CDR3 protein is CASRRRGQGLINQPQHF.

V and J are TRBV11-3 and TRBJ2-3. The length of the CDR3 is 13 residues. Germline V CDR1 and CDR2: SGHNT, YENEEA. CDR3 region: CASSLGVQTPQYF.

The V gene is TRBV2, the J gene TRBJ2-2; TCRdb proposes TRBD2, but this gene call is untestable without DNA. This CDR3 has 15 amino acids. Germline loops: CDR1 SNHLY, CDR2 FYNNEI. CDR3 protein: CASSDRRGGSGELFF.

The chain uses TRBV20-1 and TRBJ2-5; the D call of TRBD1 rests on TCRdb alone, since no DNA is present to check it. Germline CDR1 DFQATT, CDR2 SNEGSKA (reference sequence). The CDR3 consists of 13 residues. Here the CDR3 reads CSVKFGGSETQYF.

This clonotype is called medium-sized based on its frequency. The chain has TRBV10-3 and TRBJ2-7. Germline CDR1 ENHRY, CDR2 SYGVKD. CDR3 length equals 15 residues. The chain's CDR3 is CAISAAAGSSYEQYF.

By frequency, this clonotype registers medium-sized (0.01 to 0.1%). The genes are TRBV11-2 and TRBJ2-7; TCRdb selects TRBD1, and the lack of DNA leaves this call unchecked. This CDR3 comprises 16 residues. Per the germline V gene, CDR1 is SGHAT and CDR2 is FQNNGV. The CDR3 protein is CASSPTPGTGVGEQYF.

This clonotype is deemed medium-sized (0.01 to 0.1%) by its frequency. The CDR3 here is CASSQDPPAGGILHEQYF. The chain is built from TRBV4-1 and TRBJ2-7; with no DNA, the TCRdb D assignment of TRBD2 cannot be verified. Germline V gene data show CDR1 as MGHRA and CDR2 as YSYEKL. CDR3 length equals 18 residues.

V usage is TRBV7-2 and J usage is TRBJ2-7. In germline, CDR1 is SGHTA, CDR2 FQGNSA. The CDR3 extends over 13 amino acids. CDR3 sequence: CASSLAESYEQYF.

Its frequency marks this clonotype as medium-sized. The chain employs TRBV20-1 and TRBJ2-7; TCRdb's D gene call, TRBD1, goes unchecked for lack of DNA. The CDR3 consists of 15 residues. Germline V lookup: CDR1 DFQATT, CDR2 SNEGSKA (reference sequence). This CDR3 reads CSASAMVNGAVEQYF.

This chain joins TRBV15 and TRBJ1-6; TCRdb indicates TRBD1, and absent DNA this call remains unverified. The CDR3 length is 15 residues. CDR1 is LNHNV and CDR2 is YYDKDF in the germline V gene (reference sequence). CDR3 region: CATSSFSGGNSPLHF. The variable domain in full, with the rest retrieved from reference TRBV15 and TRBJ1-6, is DAMVIQNPRYQVTQFGKPVTLSCSQTLNHNVMYWYQQKSSQAPKLLFHYYDKDFNNEADTPDNFQSRRPNTSFCFLDIRSPGLGDTAMYLCATSSFSGGNSPLHFGNGTRLTVT.

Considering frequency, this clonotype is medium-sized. The CDR3 sequence is CASSGLGGGVSYEQYF. The J gene is TRBJ2-7, the V gene TRBV5-4; TCRdb proposes TRBD1, but this gene call is untestable without DNA. This CDR3 comprises 16 residues. CDR1 SGHNT and CDR2 YYREEE come from the germline V gene (reference sequence).

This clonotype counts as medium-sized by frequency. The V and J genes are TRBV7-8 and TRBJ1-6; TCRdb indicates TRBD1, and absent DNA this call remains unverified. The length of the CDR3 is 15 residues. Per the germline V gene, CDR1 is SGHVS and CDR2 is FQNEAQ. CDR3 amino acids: CASSSSRGDNSPLHF.

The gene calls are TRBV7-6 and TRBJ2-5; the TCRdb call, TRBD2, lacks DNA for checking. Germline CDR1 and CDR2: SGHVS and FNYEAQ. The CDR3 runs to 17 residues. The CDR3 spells CASSSPVAGDSQETQYF.

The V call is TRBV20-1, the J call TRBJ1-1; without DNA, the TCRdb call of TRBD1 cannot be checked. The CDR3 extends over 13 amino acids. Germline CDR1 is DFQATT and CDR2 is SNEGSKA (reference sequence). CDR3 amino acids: CSAHGAGNTEAFF.

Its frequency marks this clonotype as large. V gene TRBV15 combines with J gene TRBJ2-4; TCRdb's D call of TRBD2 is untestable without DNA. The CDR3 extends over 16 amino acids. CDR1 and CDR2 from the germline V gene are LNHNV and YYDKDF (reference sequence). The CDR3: CATSRAGSSGKNIQYF.

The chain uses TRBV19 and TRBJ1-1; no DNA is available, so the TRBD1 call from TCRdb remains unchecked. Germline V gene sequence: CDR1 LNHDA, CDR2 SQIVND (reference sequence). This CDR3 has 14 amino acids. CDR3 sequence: CASSLAGRDGFAFF.

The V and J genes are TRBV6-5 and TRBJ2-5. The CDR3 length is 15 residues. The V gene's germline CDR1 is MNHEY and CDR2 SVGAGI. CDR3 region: CASSYSRTYQETQYF.